The 32 T cell receptor beta chains given below trace back to one sample, sequenced in a study of OX40 agonist ivuxolimab in advanced cancers. Profiled with immunoSEQ multiplex PCR; TCRdb holds only in-frame clones, not every one. The sample yields around 99,000 clones, approximately 90% seen once. The sequencing here drew on CD4+ or CD8+ T cells sorted from blood, taken in a trial of the OX40 agonist ivuxolimab. The receptors come from an adult with an advanced solid tumor such as melanoma, head and neck, liver or kidney cancer.

V is TRBV5-1 and J is TRBJ2-6, with D possibly being TRBD1 (6 bases). V gave up 5 bases and J gave up 0 bases, with 21 bases separating them. This CDR3 spans 19 amino acids. The germline gives CDR1 SGHRS, CDR2 YFSETQ. CDR3 sequence (DNA): TGCGCCAGCAGTTCGGATCCCGGGACATTTTACTCTGGGGCCAACGTCCTGACTTTC. Protein product: CASSSDPGTFYSGANVLTF.

The V call is TRBV9, the J call TRBJ2-1, with TRBD2 matching over 7 bases. The J segment lost 6 bases and the V segment lost 1 base, leaving 10 bases of the junction unmatched. Germline V gene sequence: CDR1 SGDLS, CDR2 YYNGEE. CDR3 length equals 16 residues. CDR3 sequence (DNA): TGTGCCAGCAGCGTATTGCCGGGCGGGGGACTCAATGAGCAGTTCTTC. Translation gives CASSVLPGGGLNEQFF.

The chain combines TRBV4-1 with TRBJ1-1; TRBD1 aligns across 11 bases. CDR3 length equals 16 residues. Germline assignment: CDR1 MGHRA and CDR2 YSYEKL. V was clipped by 3 bases and J by 1 base; unmatched bases: 4. CDR3 sequence reads: CASSHSGTGGNTEAFF. Here the CDR3 DNA reads TGCGCCAGCAGCCACAGTGGGACAGGGGGGAACACTGAAGCTTTCTTT.

This chain joins TRBV7-3 and TRBJ2-2; 8 bases fit TRBD2. The CDR3 runs to 16 residues. J was trimmed by 4 bases and V by 3 bases; bases with no gene match: 7. In germline, CDR1 is SGHTA, CDR2 FQGTGA. CDR3 loop: CASSLNGGGRTGELFF. The DNA of the CDR3 is TGTGCCAGCAGCTTGAACGGCGGGGGGCGCACCGGGGAGCTGTTTTTT.

J is TRBJ1-4 and V is TRBV5-6, with D hard to call. V lost 0 bases, J lost 7 bases, and 10 bases lay in between. The CDR3 is 14 residues long. Germline CDR1 and CDR2: SGHDT and YYEEEE. The CDR3 loop reads CASSLVGIGEKLFF. The CDR3 DNA sequence: TGTGCCAGCAGCTTGGTGGGGATCGGTGAAAAACTGTTTTTT.

The chain is built from TRBV6-6 and TRBJ1-2; no definite D call. V was cut by 5 bases and J by 5 bases, with 6 bases left in between. This CDR3 comprises 11 residues. The germline V gene has CDR1 MNHNY and CDR2 SVGAGI (reference sequence). CDR3 in DNA: TGTGCCAGCAGTCGGGAGTATGGCTACACCTTC. Its translation is CASSREYGYTF.

The rearrangement links TRBV28 to TRBJ2-7; 7 nucleotides match TRBD2. This CDR3 comprises 12 residues. The J segment lost 6 bases and the V segment lost 8 bases, leaving 7 bases of the junction unmatched. Looked up from germline, CDR1 is MDHEN and CDR2 is SYDVKM. CDR3 amino acids: CASSLGGSEQYF. DNA for the CDR3: TGTGCCAGCTCCTTGGGGGGGAGCGAGCAGTACTTC. Full variable domain (missing parts from reference TRBV28 and TRBJ2-7): DVKVTQSSRYLVKRTGEKVFLECVQDMDHENMFWYRQDPGLGLRLIYFSYDVKMKEKGDIPEGYSVSREKKERFSLILESASTNQTSMYLCASSLGGSEQYFGPGTRLTVT.

Here the CDR3 DNA reads TGCGCCAGCAGTCACGGATTAACAGGGGTCCCCTACGAGCAGTACTTC. The encoded protein is CASSHGLTGVPYEQYF. This rearrangement joins TRBV23-1 to TRBJ2-7; TRBD1 matches at 7 bases. TRBV23-1 is labeled an ORF, and its function is uncertain. The V segment lost 3 bases and the J segment 2 bases; nucleotides outside the gene matches: 10. This CDR3 has 16 amino acids.

The V call is TRBV6-1, the J call TRBJ1-1; no clear D. Between the trimmed V and J ends, which lost 6 bases and 1 base, there was a span of 12 bases. Per the germline V gene, CDR1 is MNHNS and CDR2 is SASEGT. The CDR3 loop spans 14 amino acids. CDR3 residues: CASRIQPSNTEAFF. The CDR3 DNA sequence: TGTGCCAGCAGGATACAGCCCTCGAACACTGAAGCTTTCTTT.

The chain has TRBV18 and TRBJ2-2; no reliable D call. This CDR3 comprises 12 residues. Germline CDR1 KGHSH, CDR2 LQKENI. Trimming took off 4 bases at V and 4 bases at J, with 4 bases between the two ends. The CDR3 nucleotides are TGTGCCAGCTCACAGACCACCGGGGAGCTGTTTTTT. The encoded protein is CASSQTTGELFF.

This rearrangement joins TRBV4-3 to TRBJ1-1; 9 bases line up with TRBD1. CDR1 and CDR2 from the germline V gene are LGHNA and YSLEER. The CDR3 totals 15 residues. Unmatched junction bases numbered 9, after V lost 4 bases and J lost 6 bases. The DNA for the CDR3 is TGCGCCAGCAGCCTCCTCGGGACAGGGTACGCTGAAGCTTTCTTT. Translation gives CASSLLGTGYAEAFF.

This chain uses TRBV27 with TRBJ2-3; D is tentatively TRBD1 or TRBD2 (6 bases each). The CDR3 covers 18 residues. V lost 3 bases and J lost 0, with 19 bases in between. Germline lookup yields CDR1 MNHEY and CDR2 SMNVEV (reference sequence). CDR3 loop: CASSFYPPPGASTDTQYF. The CDR3 nucleotides are TGTGCCAGCAGTTTTTATCCCCCGCCGGGGGCTAGCACAGATACGCAGTATTTT.

This clone was recorded a few times. This chain uses TRBV18 with TRBJ1-1; TRBD1 matches at 8 bases. The CDR3 totals 15 residues. The germline CDR1 and CDR2 sequences are KGHSH and LQKENI. Germline trimming cut 3 bases from V and 1 base from J; bases unmatched to any gene: 4. Written as DNA, the CDR3 is TGTGCCAGCTCACCCGTACAGGGGGAGAACACTGAAGCTTTCTTT. As protein: CASSPVQGENTEAFF.

The chain has TRBV19 and TRBJ2-7; weak D call: TRBD2 (5 bases). Trimming took 3 bases from V and 1 from J, leaving 7 bases between them. The germline V gene encodes CDR1 LNHDA and CDR2 SQIVND (reference sequence). There are 13 residues in the CDR3. Here the CDR3 reads CASSMGVSYEQYF. The CDR3, as DNA: TGTGCCAGTAGTATGGGAGTATCCTACGAGCAGTACTTC. The full variable domain, completed using reference TRBV19 and TRBJ2-7, is DGGITQSPKYLFRKEGQNVTLSCEQNLNHDAMYWYRQDPGQGLRLIYYSQIVNDFQKGDIAEGYSVSREKKESFPLTVTSAQKNPTAFYLCASSMGVSYEQYFGPGTRLTVT.

The chain has TRBV6-1 and TRBJ1-2; the D is unclear. There are 15 residues in the CDR3. Germline CDR1 MNHNS, CDR2 SASEGT. Trimming took off 4 bases at V and 4 bases at J, with 16 bases between the two ends. The CDR3 loop is CASSVGGKGVYGYTF. CDR3 DNA sequence: TGTGCCAGCAGTGTTGGTGGGAAAGGAGTCTATGGCTACACCTTC.

The genes are TRBV2 and TRBJ2-1; D possibly uses TRBD1 or TRBD2 (5 bases each). CDR3 length: 18 amino acids. V was trimmed by 5 bases and J by 1 base, leaving 21 bases between them. Germline-derived CDR1 and CDR2 are SNHLY and FYNNEI. The CDR3 sequence: CASSLPRDVANSYNEQFF. The CDR3 coding sequence is TGTGCCAGCAGTCTACCCCGGGACGTCGCCAATTCCTACAATGAGCAGTTCTTC.

The chain carries TRBV28 and TRBJ2-1; 9 bases fit TRBD1. Germline lookup yields CDR1 MDHEN and CDR2 SYDVKM. The junction had 7 bases not matched to a gene; V was cut back by 8 bases and J by 2 bases. There are 15 residues in the CDR3. The CDR3 is CASSSGTGPYNEQFF. The CDR3 nucleotides read TGTGCCAGCTCTAGTGGGACAGGGCCCTACAATGAGCAGTTCTTC.

V usage is TRBV7-9 and J usage is TRBJ2-3, with no clear D. Per germline, CDR1 SEHNR and CDR2 FQNEAQ (reference sequence). The V gene lost 5 bases and the J gene lost 4 bases, with 10 bases spanning the gap. The CDR3 consists of 13 residues. The CDR3 sequence: CASSPRAADTQYF. The CDR3 nucleotides are TGTGCCAGCAGCCCAAGGGCAGCAGATACGCAGTATTTT.

V usage is TRBV11-3 and J usage is TRBJ2-1; D tentatively fits TRBD1 or TRBD2 (5 bases each). Germline V gene data show CDR1 as SGHNT and CDR2 as YENEEA. Trimming shortened V by 2 bases and J by 8 bases, and 13 bases separated the two germline ends. The CDR3 extends over 14 amino acids. CDR3 residues: CASSLFGATDEQFF. CDR3 DNA sequence: TGTGCCAGCAGCTTATTCGGGGCCACGGATGAGCAGTTCTTC.

The genes are TRBV5-6 and TRBJ1-2; TRBD1 is a possible D gene (5 bases). Deletions cut 4 bases from V and 5 bases from J, with 24 bases between. Per the germline V gene, CDR1 is SGHDT and CDR2 is YYEEEE. The CDR3 totals 17 residues. CDR3 DNA sequence: TGTGCCAGCAGCCACGCCGGGGCAAAAGGGAGATCGTATGGCTACACCTTC. Protein product: CASSHAGAKGRSYGYTF. Together with reference TRBV5-6 and TRBJ1-2, the CDR3 gives the full variable domain: DAGVTQSPTHLIKTRGQQVTLRCSPKSGHDTVSWYQQALGQGPQFIFQYYEEEERQRGNFPDRFSGHQFPNYSSELNVNALLLGDSALYLCASSHAGAKGRSYGYTFGSGTRLTVV.

The V call is TRBV7-8, the J call TRBJ2-7; TRBD1 is a possible D gene (5 bases). CDR1 SGHVS and CDR2 FQNEAQ come from the germline V gene. V dropped 3 bases and J dropped 2 bases, with 11 bases sitting between them. The CDR3 length is 14 residues. The CDR3 nucleotides read TGTGCCAGCAGCTTTAGGGGTCTGACCTACGAGCAGTACTTC. Amino acids: CASSFRGLTYEQYF.

J is TRBJ1-2 and V is TRBV27; 8 bases match TRBD1. V was clipped by 11 bases and J by 8 bases; unmatched bases: 16. The germline V gene has CDR1 MNHEY and CDR2 SMNVEV (reference sequence). The CDR3 consists of 14 residues. CDR3 nucleotide sequence: TGTGCCTCCCGTTTAGGGCAGGGGGCATCAGGCTACACCTTC. This translates into CASRLGQGASGYTF.

V is TRBV29-1 and J is TRBJ2-1, with 10 bases aligning to TRBD2. V trimming: 7 bases; J trimming: 2 bases; junction bases outside the gene matches: 5. Per germline, CDR1 SQVTM and CDR2 ANQGSEA. This CDR3 spans 14 amino acids. This chain's CDR3 is CSGGGLAAYNEQFF. The CDR3 coding sequence is TGCAGCGGCGGAGGACTAGCGGCCTACAATGAGCAGTTCTTC.

The J gene is TRBJ2-3, the V gene TRBV5-6; D might be TRBD1 or TRBD2, each matching 5 bases. The V gene's germline CDR1 is SGHDT and CDR2 YYEEEE. The CDR3 is 15 amino acids. Trimming cost V 3 bases and J 1 base, with 12 bases left between them. DNA for the CDR3: TGTGCCAGCAGCTGGGACCCGACGGGCACAGATACGCAGTATTTT. It yields the protein CASSWDPTGTDTQYF. Full variable domain (rest looked up from reference TRBV5-6 and TRBJ2-3): DAGVTQSPTHLIKTRGQQVTLRCSPKSGHDTVSWYQQALGQGPQFIFQYYEEEERQRGNFPDRFSGHQFPNYSSELNVNALLLGDSALYLCASSWDPTGTDTQYFGPGTRLTVL.

As for this clone: The same CDR3 arises from other DNA sequences in this sample as well. The chain couples TRBV7-3 to TRBJ1-1; no clear D. CDR3 length: 14 residues. CDR1 is SGHTA and CDR2 is FQGTGA in the germline V gene. V lost 2 bases and J lost 1, with 8 bases in between. CDR3 amino acids: CASSLLAGNTEAFF. The DNA for the CDR3 is TGTGCCAGCAGCTTATTAGCCGGGAACACTGAAGCTTTCTTT. Full variable domain (outside the CDR3, taken from reference TRBV7-3 and TRBJ1-1): GAGVSQTPSNKVTEKGKYVELRCDPISGHTALYWYRQSLGQGPEFLIYFQGTGAADDSGLPNDRFFAVRPEGSVSTLKIQRTERGDSAVYLCASSLLAGNTEAFFGQGTRLTVV.

On this clone: Other DNA sequences in this sample translate to the same CDR3. The chain joins TRBV7-2 to TRBJ1-5; D gene uncertain. The ends were cut back, 5 bases at V and 0 bases at J, with 2 bases in the middle. This CDR3 spans 12 amino acids. Germline CDR1 SGHTA, CDR2 FQGNSA. DNA of the CDR3: TGTGCCAGCAGCCTTAGCAATCAGCCCCAGCATTTT. Its protein is CASSLSNQPQHF.

The gene calls are TRBV9 and TRBJ2-3, with D possibly TRBD2 on 6 matching bases. In germline, CDR1 is SGDLS, CDR2 YYNGEE. V was shortened by 4 bases and J by 3 bases, with 15 bases between the two germline ends. The CDR3 totals 15 residues. The CDR3 spells CASSTRRGRTDTQYF. Here the CDR3 DNA reads TGTGCCAGCAGCACCCGGAGGGGTAGGACAGATACGCAGTATTTT.

The rearrangement uses TRBV5-1 and TRBJ1-2, with TRBD1 matching over 7 bases. In germline, CDR1 is SGHRS, CDR2 YFSETQ. The CDR3 spans 15 residues. V lost 5 bases, J lost 0 bases, and 7 bases stayed unmatched. The CDR3 loop reads CASSSGQTSNYGYTF. The DNA for the CDR3 is TGCGCCAGCAGTTCGGGACAGACGTCTAACTATGGCTACACCTTC.

The rearrangement uses TRBV2 and TRBJ2-1; 8 bases are shared with TRBD2. This CDR3 has 12 residues. The junction had 2 bases not matched to a gene; V was cut back by 6 bases and J by 7 bases. Germline V gene sequence: CDR1 SNHLY, CDR2 FYNNEI. The CDR3 DNA reads as TGTGCCAGCAGATCGGGGGGGAATGAGCAGTTCTTC. It translates to CASRSGGNEQFF.

On this clone itself: Other DNA sequences from this sample encode an identical CDR3 as well. J is TRBJ2-1 and V is TRBV7-2; possible D gene TRBD2, 6 bases. This CDR3 contains 16 residues. The V gene's germline CDR1 is SGHTA and CDR2 FQGNSA. The V and J ends lost 1 base and 0 bases respectively, with 10 bases between them. In DNA form, the CDR3 reads TGTGCCAGCAGCTTAGGCGGGACTTACTCCTACAATGAGCAGTTCTTC. Residues: CASSLGGTYSYNEQFF.

CDR3 loop: CASSPPERSSYNEQFF. CDR3 DNA sequence: TGTGCCAGCAGCCCCCCCGAGAGGAGCTCCTACAATGAGCAGTTCTTC. The chain employs TRBV7-9 and TRBJ2-1; no clear D gene. The CDR3 spans 16 residues. Germline CDR1 is SEHNR and CDR2 is FQNEAQ (reference sequence). The V end lost 5 bases, the J end lost 0 bases, and 14 bases lay between the germline ends.

The table lists this clone with a count of one. This chain uses TRBV19 with TRBJ2-3, with 7 bases that match TRBD2. CDR3 length: 15 residues. Germline assignment: CDR1 LNHDA and CDR2 SQIVND (reference sequence). V lost 6 bases to trimming and J lost 2 bases; unmatched junction nucleotides: 8. DNA of the CDR3: TGTGCCAGTAGGCCTAGCGGTCGTGTCACAGATACGCAGTATTTT. Its protein is CASRPSGRVTDTQYF.